A selection of T cell receptor beta chains follows, all from one sample in a study of cytomegalovirus exposure and HLA in healthy donors. Clones were read by immunoSEQ multiplex PCR, and TCRdb kept only the in-frame ones, dropping some. The data show some 170,000 clones, 82% seen once. Sequencing was performed on PBMCs. The origin of the receptors is a man between 50 and 59 years old in good health and CMV-seropositive. Both conserved end residues are part of each CDR3. The D gene is left open where the match is weak. Clone size, where shown, is once, few, many, or a class for clones that have expanded.

>TRBJ2-5|NA|TRBV5-6|NA|13
CASTSQGRETQYF
TGTGCCAGCACCTCACAGGGAAGAGAGACCCAGTACTTC
>TRBJ2-5|TRBD2|TRBV29-1|NA|13
CSVSSGEKETQYF
TGCAGCGTTTCCAGCGGGGAAAAAGAGACCCAGTACTTC
>TRBJ2-3|TRBD2|TRBV7-8|NA|16
CASSLAVAGGLDTQYF
TGTGCCAGCAGCTTAGCGGTAGCGGGGGGTTTGGATACGCAGTATTTT
>TRBJ1-2|NA|TRBV29-1|NA|13
CSVEVAENYGYTF
TGCAGCGTTGAAGTTGCGGAAAACTATGGCTACACCTTC
>TRBJ2-1|NA|TRBV6-5|NA|14
CASRRLGGRSEQFF
TGTGCCAGCAGACGCCTTGGCGGAAGGAGTGAGCAGTTCTTC
>TRBJ1-6|TRBD1|TRBV30|NA|21
CAWSVSVRSGQGGSYNSPLHF
TGTGCCTGGAGTGTATCGGTGCGATCTGGACAGGGGGGCTCCTATAATTCACCCCTCCACTTT
>TRBJ2-1|NA|TRBV5-4|NA|16
CASSQSSGPTYNEQFF
TGTGCCAGCAGCCAATCGAGCGGGCCCACCTACAATGAGCAGTTCTTC
>TRBJ1-2|NA|TRBV21-1|NA|15
CASSKRQGANYGYTF
TGTGCCAGCAGCAAAAGACAGGGGGCTAACTATGGCTACACCTTC
>TRBJ1-2|NA|TRBV13|NA|14
CASSLGLKGARTTF
TGTGCCAGCAGCTTAGGCCTAAAAGGGGCTCGAACCACCTTC
>TRBJ2-5|TRBD1|TRBV30|NA|15
CAWSGSQGAGREQYF
TGTGCCTGGAGTGGGTCACAGGGGGCAGGGAGGGAGCAGTACTTC
>TRBJ2-2|TRBD2|TRBV7-9|NA|15
CASSKTSGNTGELFF
TGTGCCAGCAGCAAGACTAGCGGTAACACCGGGGAGCTGTTTTTT
>TRBJ2-5|NA|TRBV6-5|NA|16
CASSYSTSGAQETQYF
TGTGCCAGCAGTTACTCGACTAGTGGGGCCCAAGAGACCCAGTACTTC
>TRBJ2-5|NA|TRBV25-1|NA|15
CASSEGRTGQETQYF
TGTGCCAGCAGTGAAGGGAGGACAGGCCAAGAGACCCAGTACTTC
>TRBJ2-1|NA|TRBV9|few|15
CASSVAQGSYNEQFF
TGTGCCAGCAGCGTAGCTCAGGGATCCTACAATGAGCAGTTCTTC
>TRBJ2-5|TRBD2|TRBV28|once|15
CASSSGLAGWETQYF
TGTGCCAGCAGTTCGGGACTAGCGGGATGGGAGACCCAGTACTTC
>TRBJ2-6|NA|TRBV7-2|NA|16
CASSLASGTGANVLTF
TGTGCCAGCAGCTTAGCATCAGGGACTGGGGCCAACGTCCTGACTTTC
>TRBJ1-5|TRBD1|TRBV6-5|NA|15
CASRPSTGDYQPQHF
TGTGCCAGCAGGCCCTCTACAGGGGACTATCAGCCCCAGCATTTT
>TRBJ1-5|NA|TRBV28|NA|13
CASRLTGIRPQHF
TGTGCCAGCAGACTTACAGGGATCCGACCCCAGCATTTT
>TRBJ2-7|NA|TRBV29-1|NA|13
CSVDRLSSYEQYF
TGCAGCGTAGACAGGTTGAGCTCCTACGAGCAGTACTTC
>TRBJ1-6|NA|TRBV27|NA|16
CASCIRGIPYNSPLHF
TGTGCCAGCTGCATAAGGGGTATACCCTATAATTCACCCCTCCACTTT
>TRBJ1-5|TRBD1|TRBV7-2|NA|16
CASSMTGGVAGQPQHF
TGTGCCAGCAGCATGACAGGGGGGGTAGCGGGTCAGCCCCAGCATTTT
>TRBJ1-3|NA|TRBV2|NA|15
CASSEAGAGGNTIYF
TGTGCCAGCAGTGAAGCGGGGGCAGGCGGAAACACCATATATTTT
>TRBJ2-3|TRBD2|TRBV2|NA|17
CASRQRLAGGGTDTQYF
TGTGCCAGCAGGCAAAGACTAGCGGGGGGCGGCACAGATACGCAGTATTTT
>TRBJ2-7|NA|TRBV7-2|NA|14
CASSLASGSYEQYF
TGTGCCAGCAGCTTAGCGTCAGGCTCCTACGAGCAGTACTTC
>TRBJ1-5|NA|TRBV18|NA|14
CASSPGDRSGPQHF
TGTGCCAGCTCACCAGGCGACCGGAGTGGGCCCCAGCATTTT
>TRBJ2-7|TRBD1|TRBV7-6|NA|14
CASSFPDRAYEQYF
TGTGCCAGCAGCTTCCCGGACAGGGCGTACGAGCAGTACTTC
>TRBJ2-1|NA|TRBV7-8|NA|15
CASSWATPYYNEQFF
TGTGCCAGCAGCTGGGCGACCCCTTATTACAATGAGCAGTTCTTC
>TRBJ2-5|TRBD2|TRBV11-2|NA|15
CASSLLGAGEETQYF
TGTGCCAGCAGCTTATTGGGAGCGGGAGAAGAGACCCAGTACTTC
>TRBJ2-7|NA|TRBV5-1|NA|14
CASSLAGREDEQYF
TGCGCCAGCAGCTTGGCTGGCAGGGAGGACGAGCAGTACTTC
>TRBJ2-7|TRBD1|TRBV28|NA|15
CASSSTGTASYEQYF
TGTGCCAGCAGTTCGACCGGGACAGCCTCCTACGAGCAGTACTTC
>TRBJ2-7|NA|TRBV18|NA|16
CASSLQGRALIYEQYF
TGTGCCAGCTCACTCCAGGGCAGGGCTTTGATCTACGAGCAGTACTTC
>TRBJ1-5|NA|TRBV28|NA|12
CASTTLGGGQHF
TGTGCCAGCACCACTCTCGGGGGTGGCCAGCATTTT
>TRBJ1-1|NA|TRBV19|NA|13
CASSTDLRGEAFF
TGTGCCAGTAGTACCGATCTTCGGGGTGAAGCTTTCTTT
>TRBJ1-5|TRBD1|TRBV10-3|NA|19
CAITISKGRQGDFGQPQHF
TGTGCCATCACCATTTCCAAGGGGAGGCAGGGGGATTTCGGGCAGCCCCAGCATTTT
>TRBJ2-4|NA|TRBV5-1|NA|9
CASSLTRDF
TGCGCCAGCAGCCTTACCAGGGACTTC
>TRBJ1-2|NA|TRBV9|NA|14
CASSPEEAGYGYTF
TGTGCCAGCAGCCCGGAGGAGGCCGGCTATGGCTACACCTTC
>TRBJ2-1|TRBD2|TRBV11-3|NA|15
CASSLTGTRGNEQFF
TGTGCCAGCAGCTTGACCGGGACTAGAGGAAATGAGCAGTTCTTC
>TRBJ2-7|TRBD1|TRBV11-2|NA|15
CASSKEGQGIYEQYF
TGTGCCAGCAGCAAAGAGGGACAGGGGATCTACGAGCAGTACTTC
>TRBJ1-3|NA|TRBV6-5|NA|13
CASSYSSRNTIYF
TGTGCCAGCAGTTACTCTTCCAGAAACACCATATATTTT
>TRBJ1-5|TRBD1|TRBV15|once|15
CATSRDRGFAQPQHF
TGCGCCACCAGCAGGGACAGGGGTTTCGCTCAGCCCCAGCATTTT
>TRBJ2-7|NA|TRBV25-1|few|11
CAVGREREQYF
TGTGCCGTGGGTCGGGAGAGGGAGCAGTACTTC
>TRBJ1-5|NA|TRBV4-3|NA|13
CASSQDPKQPQHF
TGCGCCAGCAGCCAAGACCCAAAACAGCCCCAGCATTTT
>TRBJ2-2|TRBD1|TRBV5-8|few|15
CASSLGDRNTGELFF
TGTGCCAGCAGCTTGGGGGACAGGAACACCGGGGAGCTGTTTTTT
>TRBJ2-7|TRBD1|TRBV27|NA|15
CASSLTQGSSYEQYF
TGTGCCAGCAGTTTAACACAGGGGTCCTCCTACGAGCAGTACTTC
>TRBJ1-6|NA|TRBV5-1|NA|16
CASSLLSGAGGSPLHF
TGCGCCAGCAGCTTGCTTTCGGGTGCTGGTGGTTCACCCCTCCACTTT
>TRBJ2-7|TRBD1|TRBV27|NA|15
CASMLRTGTRDEQYF
TGTGCCAGCATGTTAAGGACAGGGACCCGGGACGAGCAGTACTTC
>TRBJ2-1|TRBD2|TRBV4-1|few|16
CASSQASYGRYNEQFF
TGCGCCAGCAGCCAGGCGAGTTACGGGAGGTACAATGAGCAGTTCTTC
>TRBJ2-3|TRBD1|TRBV9|few|15
CASSARDREADTQYF
TGTGCCAGCAGCGCCCGGGACAGGGAGGCAGATACGCAGTATTTT
>TRBJ2-5|NA|TRBV5-1|NA|15
CASSLAGGGLETQYF
TGCGCCAGCAGCTTGGCTGGGGGAGGATTGGAGACCCAGTACTTC
>TRBJ1-1|NA|TRBV5-6|NA|15
CASRLARVKSTEAFF
TGTGCCAGCAGACTCGCCAGGGTAAAGAGCACTGAAGCTTTCTTT
>TRBJ1-1|NA|TRBV25-1|NA|13
CASSLRTDTEAFF
TGTGCCAGCAGTCTCCGCACAGACACTGAAGCTTTCTTT
>TRBJ2-3|TRBD2|TRBV5-1|NA|14
CASSFAGGPDTQYF
TGCGCCAGCAGCTTTGCGGGAGGGCCAGATACGCAGTATTTT
>TRBJ2-5|TRBD2|TRBV7-2|NA|18
CASSRKGYASGGQETQYF
TGTGCCAGCAGCCGCAAGGGGTATGCTAGCGGGGGGCAAGAGACCCAGTACTTC
>TRBJ1-2|TRBD1|TRBV5-1|NA|16
CASSVSGTGRDYGYTF
TGCGCCAGCAGCGTGTCCGGGACAGGGCGGGACTATGGCTACACCTTC
>TRBJ2-7|TRBD1|TRBV19|NA|13
CASSRQGPYEQYF
TGTGCCAGTAGCAGACAGGGGCCCTACGAGCAGTACTTC
>TRBJ2-7|NA|TRBV7-2|NA|13
CASSTYKGYEQYF
TGTGCCAGCAGCACTTACAAGGGGTACGAGCAGTACTTC
>TRBJ2-2|NA|TRBV5-1|NA|14
CASSLEGGSGELFF
TGCGCCAGCAGCTTGGAGGGGGGGTCCGGGGAGCTGTTTTTT
>TRBJ2-5|NA|TRBV5-4|NA|12
CASSLDWETQYF
TGTGCCAGCAGCTTGGACTGGGAGACCCAGTACTTC